This T cell receptor (beta chain) was obtained from a study of beta chain features in type 1 diabetes. This clone was detected only a few times. The isolated RNA, all of it, was reverse transcribed, so expressed TCRB transcripts were what got sequenced. Measured with immunoSEQ multiplex PCR; TCRdb has only the in-frame clones, and not every one. The sample carries fewer than 500,000 clones, about 15% recorded once. Cell sorting via CD45RO/CCR7/CD25/CD127/CD95/CD27 was performed to obtain CD4+ naive, central memory, regulatory and stem cell-like memory cells. The CDR3 has 15 amino acids. The V call is TRBV21-1, the J call TRBJ1-5; no check of the table's D call, TRBD1, against the DNA was made. TRBV21-1 is a pseudogene segment. The sample was naive CD4+ T cells from blood. The sequence came from a man in his thirties or forties in good health. The CDR3 region is CASSKGDRGHQPQHF. CDR3 nucleotide sequence: TGTGCCAGCAGCAAAGGGGACAGGGGGCACCAGCCCCAGCATTTT.